The 32 T cell receptor beta chains below come from one sample, sequenced in a study of blood T cell repertoires in COVID-19. Profiling relied on immunoSEQ multiplex PCR, and the TCRdb table lists in-frame clones only, not all of them. The repertoire consists of 65,000 to 90,000 clones, with approximately 86% occurring once and the leading ten covering over 6%. Specimen: peripheral blood. These receptors came from a man aged 80 or over with COVID-19, enrolled during active disease.

The rearrangement links TRBV5-1 to TRBJ2-2; D uncertain. V dropped 3 bases and J dropped 4 bases, with 10 bases sitting between them. The CDR3 runs 14 residues. Germline V gene data show CDR1 as SGHRS and CDR2 as YFSETQ. The CDR3 sequence is CASSSTVTTGELFF. DNA for the CDR3: TGCGCCAGCAGCTCAACAGTGACCACCGGGGAGCTGTTTTTT.

The chain couples TRBV25-1 to TRBJ2-5; weak D call: TRBD2 (5 bases). The CDR3 spans 15 residues. Per germline, CDR1 MGHDK and CDR2 SYGVNS. Trimming stripped 3 bases from V and 5 bases from J, with 16 bases between. As DNA, the CDR3 is TGTGCCAGCAGTGACCTGGTCGTAGCGCGGGAGACCCAGTACTTC. This sequence encodes CASSDLVVARETQYF.

In its sample, this clone was seen once. The chain recombines TRBV28 with TRBJ1-6; TRBD1 aligns across 7 bases. CDR1 is MDHEN, CDR2 SYDVKM, per germline. CDR3 length: 12 amino acids. The CDR3, as DNA: TGTGTCTCCTGGACAGGAGGATCACCCCTCCACTTT. Amino acids: CVSWTGGSPLHF. The variable domain in full, completed from reference TRBV28 and TRBJ1-6, reads DVKVTQSSRYLVKRTGEKVFLECVQDMDHENMFWYRQDPGLGLRLIYFSYDVKMKEKGDIPEGYSVSREKKERFSLILESASTNQTSMYLCVSWTGGSPLHFGNGTRLTVT.

This clone has just a few counts. The chain joins TRBV7-2 to TRBJ2-7; possibly TRBD2 for D (5 bases). V was cut by 2 bases and J by 7 bases, with 9 bases left in between. In germline, CDR1 is SGHTA, CDR2 FQGNSA. There are 12 residues in the CDR3. In DNA form, the CDR3 reads TGTGCCAGCAGCTTAAGTCGAGGGGAGCAGTACTTC. Its translation: CASSLSRGEQYF.

The V and J genes are TRBV2 and TRBJ1-1; 10 bases are shared with TRBD1. CDR1 and CDR2 (germline): SNHLY, FYNNEI. The V gene end was trimmed by 8 bases and the J gene end by 4 bases; junction bases not matched to a gene: 10. CDR3 length: 15 residues. This CDR3 reads CASLQGQGIFTEAFF. The CDR3 coding sequence is TGTGCCAGCCTCCAGGGACAGGGGATTTTCACTGAAGCTTTCTTT. The whole variable domain, filled in from reference TRBV2 and TRBJ1-1, reads EPEVTQTPSHQVTQMGQEVILRCVPISNHLYFYWYRQILGQKVEFLVSFYNNEISEKSEIFDDQFSVERPDGSNFTLKIRSTKLEDSAMYFCASLQGQGIFTEAFFGQGTRLTVV.

V is TRBV5-1 and J is TRBJ1-1, with a possible D match to TRBD1 (6 bases). Trimming left V 5 bases short and J 1 base short, with 12 bases between. The germline V gene encodes CDR1 SGHRS and CDR2 YFSETQ. The CDR3 sequence is 14 residues long. The CDR3 loop is CASSPGDGNTEAFF. In DNA form, the CDR3 reads TGCGCCAGCAGTCCAGGGGATGGGAACACTGAAGCTTTCTTT.

This clone was recorded once. This chain uses TRBV24-1 with TRBJ2-3; D remains ambiguous. This CDR3 is built from 14 residues. Germline CDR1 and CDR2: KGHDR and SFDVKD. Trimming removed 3 bases from V and 2 bases from J, with 8 bases in between. Here the CDR3 DNA reads TGTGCCACCAGTGATGCGGCCTCCACAGATACGCAGTATTTT. It encodes CATSDAASTDTQYF.

This clone turned up a few times. V usage is TRBV9 and J usage is TRBJ1-2, with unresolved D. CDR3 size: 14 residues. V gave up 4 bases and J gave up 2 bases, with 12 bases separating them. Germline CDR1 SGDLS, CDR2 YYNGEE. The CDR3 region is CASSPSPSNYGYTF. CDR3 nucleotides: TGTGCCAGCAGCCCTAGCCCCTCCAACTATGGCTACACCTTC.

This sequence joins TRBV7-2 and TRBJ1-4; TRBD1 aligns across 11 bases. The germline CDR1 and CDR2 sequences are SGHTA and FQGNSA. The CDR3 is 15 residues long. With V trimmed by 4 bases and J by 7 bases, 5 bases remained unmatched. CDR3 loop: CASSSGQGAREKLFF. DNA for the CDR3: TGTGCCAGCAGCTCAGGACAGGGGGCGCGTGAAAAACTGTTTTTT.

The chain recombines TRBV14 with TRBJ1-6; the match to TRBD1 covers 7 bases. V lost 4 bases to trimming and J lost 2 bases; unmatched junction nucleotides: 2. This CDR3 region has 15 residues. Germline V gives CDR1 SGHDN, CDR2 FVKESK. Here the CDR3 DNA reads TGTGCCAGCAGCCTCGGGACAGCCTATAATTCACCCCTCCACTTT. Its translation: CASSLGTAYNSPLHF.

Only a few counts were recorded for this clone. The chain is built from TRBV29-1 and TRBJ1-2, with 9 nucleotides matching TRBD1. The CDR3 is made up of 14 amino acids. V shed 4 bases and J 7 bases; nucleotides not matched to a gene: 10. Looked up from germline, CDR1 is SQVTM and CDR2 is ANQGSEA. DNA for the CDR3: TGCAGCGTTGCCGGGGTACAGGGGGCCTCTGGCTACACCTTC. Amino acids: CSVAGVQGASGYTF.

V and J are TRBV7-2 and TRBJ2-5; D uncertain. V shed 1 base and J shed 4 bases, with 7 bases lying between them. Per the germline V gene, CDR1 is SGHTA and CDR2 is FQGNSA. The CDR3 spans 13 residues. Here the CDR3 DNA reads TGTGCCAGCAGCTTAGTTGTCCGAGAGACCCAGTACTTC. This gives the protein CASSLVVRETQYF.

In its sample, this clone was seen once. This rearrangement joins TRBV19 to TRBJ2-5; 7 positions match TRBD2. The V segment lost 8 bases and the J segment 4 bases; nucleotides outside the gene matches: 7. This CDR3 contains 13 residues. The germline V gene encodes CDR1 LNHDA and CDR2 SQIVND (reference sequence). The CDR3 region has the DNA TGTGCCAGTGGGGAGGGACCCCGAGAGACCCAGTACTTC. Amino acids: CASGEGPRETQYF.

The genes are TRBV2 and TRBJ1-2, with 10 nucleotides matching TRBD1. The CDR3 has 14 amino acids. From germline, CDR1 is SNHLY and CDR2 FYNNEI. V lost 6 bases to trimming and J lost 8 bases; unmatched junction nucleotides: 9. The CDR3 sequence: CASSGQGGGKGYTF. In DNA form, the CDR3 reads TGTGCCAGCAGCGGACAGGGGGGTGGAAAAGGCTACACCTTC.

The chain carries TRBV5-1 and TRBJ2-7, with TRBD2 matching over 8 bases. After removal of 4 bases from V and 4 bases from J, the junction contained 7 bases not matched to a gene. The CDR3 length is 14 residues. The germline V gene encodes CDR1 SGHRS and CDR2 YFSETQ. CDR3: CASSVAGTLYEQYF. The CDR3 DNA follows: TGCGCCAGCAGCGTAGCGGGGACCCTATACGAGCAGTACTTC.

The V and J genes are TRBV19 and TRBJ2-7, with 7 bases matching TRBD1. The germline V gene encodes CDR1 LNHDA and CDR2 SQIVND (reference sequence). The trim removed 6 bases at V and 0 bases at J, leaving 2 bases unmatched. The CDR3 is made up of 13 amino acids. DNA for the CDR3: TGTGCCAGTAGACGACAGGGCTCCTACGAGCAGTACTTC. Translating it yields CASRRQGSYEQYF.

The rearrangement uses TRBV7-9 and TRBJ1-5, with 8 positions matching TRBD1. The trim removed 5 bases at V and 1 base at J, leaving 7 bases unmatched. The CDR3 has 16 residues. Germline V gives CDR1 SEHNR, CDR2 FQNEAQ (reference sequence). The CDR3 nucleotides are TGTGCCAGCAGCCCCTCAGGGGGCTCGAGCAATCAGCCCCAGCATTTT. Protein product: CASSPSGGSSNQPQHF.

This chain joins TRBV29-1 and TRBJ1-4; the match to TRBD1 covers 8 bases. The CDR3 contains 15 residues. The germline V gene encodes CDR1 SQVTM and CDR2 ANQGSEA. CDR3 bases: TGCGCCGGGAGGACAGGGCGAGTAACTAATGAAAAACTGTTTTTT. Its translation is CAGRTGRVTNEKLFF.

The V gene is TRBV4-1, the J gene TRBJ1-5, with 10 positions matching TRBD1. The V gene end was trimmed by 0 bases and the J gene end by 2 bases; junction bases not matched to a gene: 1. The CDR3 covers 16 residues. CDR1 and CDR2 from the germline V gene are MGHRA and YSYEKL. The CDR3 sequence is CASSQEGQGRNQPQHF. In nucleotides, the CDR3 is TGCGCCAGCAGCCAAGAGGGACAGGGGCGCAATCAGCCCCAGCATTTT.

This chain uses TRBV7-2 with TRBJ1-2; TRBD1 matches at 7 bases. This CDR3 contains 13 residues. CDR1 is SGHTA and CDR2 is FQGNSA in the germline V gene. Germline trimming cut 5 bases from V and 5 bases from J; bases unmatched to any gene: 5. The CDR3 reads CASSPDRVYGYTF. CDR3 DNA: TGTGCCAGCAGCCCAGACAGGGTTTATGGCTACACCTTC.

V gene TRBV3-1 (or the pseudogene TRBV3-2) combines with J gene TRBJ2-3; no reliable D call. The ends were cut back, 4 bases at V and 0 bases at J, with 8 bases in the middle. The CDR3 has 14 amino acids. The germline V gene encodes CDR1 LGHDT and CDR2 YNNKEL (reference sequence). The CDR3, as DNA: TGTGCCAGCAGCCGTTATACTAGCACAGATACGCAGTATTTT. It translates to CASSRYTSTDTQYF.

The genes are TRBV14 and TRBJ2-5; D possibly corresponds to TRBD1 (6 bases). Trimming left V 2 bases short and J 5 bases short, with 15 bases between. CDR1 is SGHDN and CDR2 is FVKESK in the germline V gene. The CDR3 contains 15 residues. CDR3 residues: CASSQKAGVRETQYF. The CDR3 DNA sequence: TGTGCCAGCAGCCAAAAGGCAGGGGTAAGGGAGACCCAGTACTTC. The entire variable domain, with the rest obtained from reference TRBV14 and TRBJ2-5, is as follows: EAGVTQFPSHSVIEKGQTVTLRCDPISGHDNLYWYRRVMGKEIKFLLHFVKESKQDESGMPNNRFLAERTGGTYSTLKVQPAELEDSGVYFCASSQKAGVRETQYFGPGTRLLVL.

The chain combines TRBV5-4 with TRBJ2-1; 10 nucleotides align to TRBD2. Per germline, CDR1 SGHNT and CDR2 YYREEE (reference sequence). After removal of 1 base from V and 9 bases from J, the junction contained 7 bases not matched to a gene. This CDR3 is 15 amino acids long. The CDR3 protein is CASSLSSGGSGEQFF. The CDR3 nucleotides are TGTGCCAGCAGCTTGAGTAGCGGGGGGTCAGGTGAGCAGTTCTTC.

This chain uses TRBV29-1 with TRBJ1-2, with D uncertain. CDR3 length: 12 amino acids. Trimming pared 5 bases from V and 0 bases from J, leaving 7 bases between. Germline CDR1 is SQVTM and CDR2 is ANQGSEA. The CDR3 is CSVHSPNYGYTF. Written as DNA, the CDR3 is TGCAGCGTTCATTCCCCTAACTATGGCTACACCTTC. The full variable domain, rest sourced from reference TRBV29-1 and TRBJ1-2, is SAVISQKPSRDICQRGTSLTIQCQVDSQVTMMFWYRQQPGQSLTLIATANQGSEATYESGFVIDKFPISRPNLTFSTLTVSNMSPEDSSIYLCSVHSPNYGYTFGSGTRLTVV.

This chain links TRBV19 with TRBJ1-5; 10 bases are a match to TRBD1. Germline V gene data show CDR1 as LNHDA and CDR2 as SQIVND (reference sequence). This CDR3 is built from 15 residues. Trimming took 1 base from V and 5 from J; bases not matched to a gene: 2. The CDR3 loop is CASSIAGQGDQPQHF. In DNA form, the CDR3 reads TGTGCCAGTAGTATAGCCGGACAGGGGGATCAGCCCCAGCATTTT.

This clone was seen just once. The rearrangement links TRBV12-3 or TRBV12-4 to TRBJ1-1; the D is unclear. CDR3 length: 13 residues. Trimming took off 1 base at V and 3 bases at J, with 6 bases between the two ends. The CDR3 DNA sequence: TGTGCCAGCAGTTTAGGACTATACACTGAAGCTTTCTTT. The encoded protein is CASSLGLYTEAFF.

CDR3 nucleotide sequence: TGTGCCAGCAGGAGAAGGGGCGGGGGCCTCTCCTACGAGCAGTACTTC. It specifies CASRRRGGGLSYEQYF. The chain employs TRBV7-7 and TRBJ2-7; D is possibly TRBD2 (7 bases). Germline V gene sequence: CDR1 SSHAT, CDR2 FNYEAQ (reference sequence). CDR3 length equals 16 residues. V lost 6 bases and J lost 0, with 18 bases in between. Supplemented by reference TRBV7-7 and TRBJ2-7, the full variable domain reads GAGVSQSPRYKVTKRGQDVTLRCDPISSHATLYWYQQALGQGPEFLTYFNYEAQPDKSGLPSDRFSAERPEGSISTLTIQRTEQRDSAMYRCASRRRGGGLSYEQYFGPGTRLTVT.

The chain has TRBV19 and TRBJ1-4, with D hard to call. CDR3 length: 16 amino acids. V was clipped by 6 bases and J by 0 bases, with 14 bases between them. Looked up from germline, CDR1 is LNHDA and CDR2 is SQIVND (reference sequence). For the CDR3, the DNA is TGTGCCAGTAGCGGAGGGCCGCTTGCAACTAATGAAAAACTGTTTTTT. Translated, it gives CASSGGPLATNEKLFF. Full variable domain (remainder filled in from reference TRBV19 and TRBJ1-4): DGGITQSPKYLFRKEGQNVTLSCEQNLNHDAMYWYRQDPGQGLRLIYYSQIVNDFQKGDIAEGYSVSREKKESFPLTVTSAQKNPTAFYLCASSGGPLATNEKLFFGSGTQLSVL.

V and J are TRBV5-5 and TRBJ2-5; possible D gene TRBD2, 6 bases. The V end was cut by 0 bases, the J end by 2 bases, with 14 bases between. The germline gives CDR1 SGHKS, CDR2 YYEKEE (reference sequence). The CDR3 is made up of 16 amino acids. The CDR3 DNA sequence: TGTGCCAGCAGCTTGGACGGCGGGGTTGGTCAAGAGACCCAGTACTTC. Protein sequence: CASSLDGGVGQETQYF.

V usage is TRBV6-4 and J usage is TRBJ2-2, with D perhaps TRBD1 (5 bases). Trimming stripped 5 bases from V and 3 bases from J, with 10 bases between. The CDR3 has 14 amino acids. The germline V gene has CDR1 MRHNA and CDR2 SNTAGT. CDR3 in DNA: TGTGCCAGCAGTCAGCAGGGTTACACCGGGGAGCTGTTTTTT. It codes for CASSQQGYTGELFF.

The J gene is TRBJ1-2, the V gene TRBV29-1; a possible D gene is TRBD1 (6 bases). Looked up from germline, CDR1 is SQVTM and CDR2 is ANQGSEA. The V and J ends lost 2 bases and 6 bases respectively, with 7 bases between them. This CDR3 is 11 amino acids long. In DNA form, the CDR3 reads TGCAGCGTTGAAACAGGGAATGGCTACACCTTC. Translated: CSVETGNGYTF.

This chain uses TRBV14 with TRBJ1-6, with D uncertain. V was clipped by 0 bases and J by 4 bases, with 13 bases between them. The germline gives CDR1 SGHDN, CDR2 FVKESK. CDR3 length equals 17 residues. The CDR3 region has the DNA TGTGCCAGCAGCCAAGAGGGAGGACGCAAGTATAATTCACCCCTCCACTTT. Protein: CASSQEGGRKYNSPLHF.